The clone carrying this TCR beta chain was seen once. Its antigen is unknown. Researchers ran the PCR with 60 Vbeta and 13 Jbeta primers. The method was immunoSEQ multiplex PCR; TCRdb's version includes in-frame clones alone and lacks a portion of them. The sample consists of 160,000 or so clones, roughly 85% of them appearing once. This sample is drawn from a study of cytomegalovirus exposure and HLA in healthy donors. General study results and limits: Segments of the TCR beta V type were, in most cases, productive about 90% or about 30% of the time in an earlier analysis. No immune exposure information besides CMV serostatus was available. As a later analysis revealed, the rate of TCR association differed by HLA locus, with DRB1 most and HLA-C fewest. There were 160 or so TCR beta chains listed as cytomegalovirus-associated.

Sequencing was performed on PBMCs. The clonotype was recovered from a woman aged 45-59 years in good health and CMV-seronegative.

The CDR3 DNA reads TGTGCCAGTAAGGGACTCCTAAATAGCAATCAGCCCCAGCATTTT. This codes for CASKGLLNSNQPQHF. This sequence joins TRBV19 and TRBJ1-5; TRBD1 is a possible D gene (5 bases). CDR3 length: 15 amino acids. Germline loops: CDR1 LNHDA, CDR2 SQIVND (reference sequence). Deletions cut 7 bases from V and 0 bases from J, with 13 bases between.